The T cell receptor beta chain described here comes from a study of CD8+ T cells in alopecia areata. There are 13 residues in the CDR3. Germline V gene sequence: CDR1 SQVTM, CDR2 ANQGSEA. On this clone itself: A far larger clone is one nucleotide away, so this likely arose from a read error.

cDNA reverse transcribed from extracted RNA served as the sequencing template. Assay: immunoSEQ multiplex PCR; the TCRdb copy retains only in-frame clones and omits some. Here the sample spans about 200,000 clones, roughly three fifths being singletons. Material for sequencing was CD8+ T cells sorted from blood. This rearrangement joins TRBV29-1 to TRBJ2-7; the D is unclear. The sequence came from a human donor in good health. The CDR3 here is CSVVHANSYVQYF. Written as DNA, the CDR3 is TGCAGCGTTGTACACGCGAACTCCTACGTGCAGTACTTC.